A single sample gave rise to the 3 T cell receptor beta chains below, sequenced in a study of T cells in Graves' hyperthyroidism and ophthalmopathy. Amplification targeted TCR beta CDR3 regions from RNA transcripts. The TCR CDR3 first-round RT-PCR relied on the HTBI primer set. Each CDR3 protein is one row after TCRdb ran MiXCR on the multiplex PCR reads. Of more than 550,000 distinct CDR3 sequences listed, around a sixth are singletons. The sample taken for sequencing was blood. The receptors derive from a woman aged 45-65 years with Graves' hyperthyroidism that later progressed to Graves' ophthalmopathy.

This clonotype was observed a handful of times. The chain carries TRBV5-1 and TRBJ2-2, with D possibly TRBD1 on 6 matching bases. The CDR3 has 12 residues. CDR1 and CDR2 from the germline V gene are SGHRS and YFSETQ. V was clipped by 6 bases and J by 6 bases, with 9 bases between them. In DNA form, the CDR3 reads TGCGCCAGCACGCAGGGGCCCGGGGAGCTGTTTTTT. This sequence encodes CASTQGPGELFF.

This chain links TRBV10-3 with TRBJ2-3; D may correspond to TRBD1 or TRBD2 (6 bases each). CDR3 length: 16 amino acids. With 2 bases removed from V and 2 bases from J, the gap between germline ends came to 14 bases. CDR1 is ENHRY, CDR2 SYGVKD, per germline. CDR3 region: CAISERGRSDTDTQYF. The CDR3 DNA follows: TGTGCCATCAGTGAGAGGGGGAGGAGTGACACAGATACGCAGTATTTT.

This clonotype appeared many times. V and J are TRBV18 and TRBJ1-3; D not resolved. The germline V gene encodes CDR1 KGHSH and CDR2 LQKENI. The V and J ends lost 4 bases and 2 bases respectively, with 12 bases between them. The CDR3 spans 15 residues. The CDR3 DNA reads as TGTGCCAGCTCACAGTCAGGAGAAGCTGGAAACACCATATATTTT. Encoded protein: CASSQSGEAGNTIYF. Full variable domain (rest looked up from reference TRBV18 and TRBJ1-3): NAGVMQNPRHLVRRRGQEARLRCSPMKGHSHVYWYRQLPEEGLKFMVYLQKENIIDESGMPKERFSAEFPKEGPSILRIQQVVRGDSAAYFCASSQSGEAGNTIYFGEGSWLTVV.